This T cell receptor beta chain comes out of a study of monozygotic twins with inflammatory bowel disease (dated by TCRdb to 2018 to 2020). About the full investigation: The complete study included 28 monozygotic twin pairs: 19 IBD-discordant Danish pairs and nine German pairs, of which four were IBD-concordant and five were IBD-discordant. Disease-associated traits were sought mainly through comparisons between IBD patients and their genetically identical healthy co-twins within discordant pairs. Each individual had, on average, about 151 000 unique TCRalpha sequences and 181 000 unique TCRbeta sequences available for analysis.

The CDR3 holds 13 amino acids from the cysteine to the phenylalanine. DNA for this receptor is not on file. The germline V gene encodes CDR1 SEHNR and CDR2 FQNEAQ (reference sequence). Results the study describes overall, beyond this receptor: Compared with healthy twins, IBD patients shared fewer clonotypes with other individuals, and the difference was most pronounced in patients with signs of disease activity. Concordant and discordant twins showed no difference in repertoire similarity, possibly because of limited statistical power. Different T cell subtypes could not be distinguished in the analysis. The results gave no support for a single strong signal or clonotype linked to IBD. Measured by the inverse Simpson index, TCRbeta repertoire diversity was lower in IBD patients than in their healthy co-twins. Differing immunosuppressive treatments among patients may have added background noise and inter-individual variability to the repertoires.

A remark on this clonotype: Its antigen remains undetermined.

Library preparation used 5' RACE. Each TCR library was prepared from about 3.5 ug of total RNA. cDNA was synthesized with SMARTScribe reverse transcriptase in eight separate reactions per sample. During cDNA synthesis, template switching was used to introduce unique molecular identifiers that contained a 6-nucleotide sample barcode. Two nested PCRs of approximately 16 and 9 cycles amplified the TCRalpha and TCRbeta cDNA, and bead purification followed each PCR. Before amplification, the cDNA was treated with uracil DNA-glycosylase and purified using the QIAquick PCR purification kit. In the second PCR, Illumina TruSeq-compatible adapters and sample-specific barcodes were added. Library quality and concentration were assessed using TapeStation and Qubit, and roughly 5 ng of each library was pooled. Pooled libraries were sequenced on an Illumina HiSeq2500 single-index Rapid Run with 2 x 100 bp reads and custom sequencing primers. The study's own analysis went as follows. MiGEC version 1.2.6 was used for UMI-based consensus assembly, which corrected PCR and sequencing errors. MiXCR version 2.1.1 handled V(D)J alignment, clonotype assembly and CDR3 extraction. Gene usage, clonotype sharing and MAIT/NKT TCR abundance were normalised by analysing the top 1000, 10 000 and 20 000 clonotypes per sample. Diversity was computed as the inverse Simpson index with the vegan R package after downsampling to 27 000 UMIs. Statistical testing used paired Mann-Whitney U tests on the discordant twin pairs and applied Benjamini-Hochberg correction for multiple testing. TCRdb reprocessed the reads, so every CDR3 protein sequence counts as one entry and DNA is not shown. In this record, the V and J calls reflect TCRdb's handling and not the investigators' own analysis. The table of this sample itemizes 170,000 or so distinct CDR3 sequences. Of the sample, 7.4% is held by the ten largest clones.

From each donor, a roughly 2.5 ml peripheral blood sample was drawn into PAXgene tubes and stored at -80 degrees C. Without T cell sorting, total RNA was isolated from whole blood using the PAXgene blood miRNA kit on an automated QIAcube. Peripheral blood from monozygotic twin pairs who were concordant or discordant for inflammatory bowel disease underwent deep TCRalpha and TCRbeta repertoire profiling using unique molecular barcoding. Smoking habits were recorded for all twin pairs, and individuals were classified as current, former or never smokers. The source of this sequence is a human donor with ulcerative colitis or Crohn's disease, or a healthy co-twin of an affected twin (not recorded which). This chain joins TRBV7-9 to TRBJ2-2. Source material: blood. Here the CDR3 is given as CASKQPDTGELFF.